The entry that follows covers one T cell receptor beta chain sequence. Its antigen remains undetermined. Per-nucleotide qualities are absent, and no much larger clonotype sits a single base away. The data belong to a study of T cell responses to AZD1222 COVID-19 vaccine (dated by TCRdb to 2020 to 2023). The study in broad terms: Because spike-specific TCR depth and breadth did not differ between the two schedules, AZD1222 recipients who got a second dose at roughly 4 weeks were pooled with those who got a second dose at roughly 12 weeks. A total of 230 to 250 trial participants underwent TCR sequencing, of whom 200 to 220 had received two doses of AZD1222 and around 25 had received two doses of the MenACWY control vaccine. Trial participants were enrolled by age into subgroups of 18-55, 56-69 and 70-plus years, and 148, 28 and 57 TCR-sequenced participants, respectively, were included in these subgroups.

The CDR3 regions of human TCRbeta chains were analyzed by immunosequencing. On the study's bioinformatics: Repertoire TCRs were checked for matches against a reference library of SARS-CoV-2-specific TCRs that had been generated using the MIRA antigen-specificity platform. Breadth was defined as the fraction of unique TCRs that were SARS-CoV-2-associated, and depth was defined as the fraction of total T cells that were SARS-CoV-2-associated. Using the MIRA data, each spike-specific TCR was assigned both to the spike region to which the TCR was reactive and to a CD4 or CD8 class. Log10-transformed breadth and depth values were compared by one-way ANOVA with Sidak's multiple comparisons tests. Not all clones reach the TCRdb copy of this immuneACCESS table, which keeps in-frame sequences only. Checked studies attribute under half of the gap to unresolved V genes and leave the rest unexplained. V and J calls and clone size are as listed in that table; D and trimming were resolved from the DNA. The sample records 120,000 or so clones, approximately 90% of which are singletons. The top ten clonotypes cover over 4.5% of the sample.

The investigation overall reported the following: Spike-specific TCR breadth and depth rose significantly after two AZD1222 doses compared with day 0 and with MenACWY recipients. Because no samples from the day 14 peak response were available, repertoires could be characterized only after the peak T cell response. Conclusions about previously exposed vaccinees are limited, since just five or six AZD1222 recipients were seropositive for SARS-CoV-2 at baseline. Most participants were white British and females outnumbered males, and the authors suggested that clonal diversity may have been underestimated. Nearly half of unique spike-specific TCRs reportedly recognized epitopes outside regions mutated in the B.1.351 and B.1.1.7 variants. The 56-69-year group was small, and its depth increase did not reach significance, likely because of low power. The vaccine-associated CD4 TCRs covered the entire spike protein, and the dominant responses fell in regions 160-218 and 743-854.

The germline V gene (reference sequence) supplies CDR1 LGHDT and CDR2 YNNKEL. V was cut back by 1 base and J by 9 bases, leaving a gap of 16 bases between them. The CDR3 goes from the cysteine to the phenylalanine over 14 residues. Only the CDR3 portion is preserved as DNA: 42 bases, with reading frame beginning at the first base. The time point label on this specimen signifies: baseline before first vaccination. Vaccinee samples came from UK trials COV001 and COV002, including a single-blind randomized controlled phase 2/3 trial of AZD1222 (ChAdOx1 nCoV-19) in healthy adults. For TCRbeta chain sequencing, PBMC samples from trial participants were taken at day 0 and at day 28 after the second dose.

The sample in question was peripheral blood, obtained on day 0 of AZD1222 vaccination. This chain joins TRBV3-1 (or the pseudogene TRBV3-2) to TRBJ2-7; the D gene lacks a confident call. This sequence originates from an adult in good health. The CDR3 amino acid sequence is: CASSQGDGPGGQYF. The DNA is TGTGCCAGCAGCCAAGGGGATGGCCCCGGTGGGCAGTACTTC.